This T cell receptor (beta chain) originates from a study of cytomegalovirus exposure and HLA in healthy donors. CDR3 length: 13 amino acids. The V gene lost 6 bases and the J gene lost 7 bases, with 15 bases spanning the gap. Per the germline V gene, CDR1 is SQVTM and CDR2 is ANQGSEA. Study outcomes and limitations: A later analysis found that most CMV-associated TCR beta chains appeared HLA-restricted.

Of note for this clone: No antigen is known for it.

The PCR was carried out with 60 Vbeta primers and 13 Jbeta primers. The repertoire was sequenced with immunoSEQ multiplex PCR; TCRdb's copy has only in-frame clones and lacks some. The table lists fewer than 150,000 clones. The chain has TRBV29-1 and TRBJ1-4; D ambiguous. This TCR was recovered from an older woman in good health and CMV-seronegative. The sequenced material came from PBMCs. As DNA, the CDR3 is TGCAGCGTCCCCGAGGGAGGCGGTGAAAAACTGTTTTTT. Translation gives CSVPEGGGEKLFF.